The clone carrying this TCR beta chain appeared a few times. Its cognate antigen is unknown. This entry belongs to a study of T cells after yellow fever vaccination. Study results and limitations: Peak timing came faster in the weaker secondary response, day 5 versus 15. Across the CD4 and CD8 compartments, a small share of clonotypes was present in both. The booster saw the reappearance of most primary-vaccination clones (roughly 96% CD4, around 88% CD8).

Germline CDR1 DFQATT, CDR2 SNEGSKA (reference sequence). V lost 1 base to trimming and J lost 0 bases; unmatched junction nucleotides: 7. The CDR3 runs 17 residues. Template-switching 5'RACE yielded the TCR cDNA; a universal primer site and UMIs were added in the process. TCRdb recomputed calls from the 5' RACE reads with MiXCR, one row per CDR3 protein. Seen here are about 360,000 distinct CDR3 sequences, 6.2% observed once, and the top ten hold about 15%. The sample here was PBMCs, taken 5 days after the yellow fever booster vaccination. The chain carries TRBV20-1 and TRBJ2-1, with 9 bases aligning to TRBD2. The TCR comes from a man aged 30-40 years who received the YFV17D yellow fever vaccine. CDR3 in amino acids: CSARGGLAGFSYNEQFF. In nucleotides, the CDR3 is TGCAGTGCTAGAGGTGGCCTAGCGGGATTCTCCTACAATGAGCAGTTCTTC.